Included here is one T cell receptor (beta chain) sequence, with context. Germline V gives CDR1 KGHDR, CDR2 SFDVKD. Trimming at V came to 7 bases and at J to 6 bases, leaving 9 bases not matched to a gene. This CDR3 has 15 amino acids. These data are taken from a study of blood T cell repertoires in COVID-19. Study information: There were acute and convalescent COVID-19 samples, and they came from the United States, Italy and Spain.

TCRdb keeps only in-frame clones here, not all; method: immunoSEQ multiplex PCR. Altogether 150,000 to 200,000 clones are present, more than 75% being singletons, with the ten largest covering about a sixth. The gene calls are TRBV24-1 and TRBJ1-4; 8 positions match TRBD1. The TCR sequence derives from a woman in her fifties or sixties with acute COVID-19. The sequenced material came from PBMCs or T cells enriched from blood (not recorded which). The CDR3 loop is CATSAWTGRYEKLFF. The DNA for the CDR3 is TGTGCCACCAGCGCTTGGACAGGGAGGTATGAAAAACTGTTTTTT.